This T cell receptor beta chain came from a study of shared clonotypes between healthy human individuals. Study details: Each donor's CD8 memory used one plate, CD8 naive two, each CD4 subset three.

This CDR3 has 12 amino acids. Trimming removed 1 base at V and 5 bases at J, with 6 bases between. CDR1 and CDR2 (germline): SGHAT, FQNNGV. It was CD45RO-negative cells, positively selected for CCR7, that made up naive CD8 cells, with terminally differentiated effector memory CD45RA+ cells excluded. TCRdb keeps only in-frame clones here, not all; method: immunoSEQ multiplex PCR. This sample has hundreds of thousands of clones, with roughly 96% found just once. This clone was picked up one time. The receptor was derived from a man aged 30 to 45 in good health. The genes are TRBV11-2 and TRBJ2-7; D unclear. Sequences were obtained from naive CD8+ T cells sorted from blood. The CDR3 DNA is TGTGCCAGCAGCTTAGTGACCCACGAGCAGTACTTC. Translating it yields CASSLVTHEQYF.